This T cell receptor beta chain was profiled in a study of T-cell memory formation after mild COVID-19. Study at large: Among the donors, TCR clusters were largely specific to each donor. Study-wide results and limits: Contracting clones localized mainly to CM and EM when CD4+ and mainly to EMRA when CD8+. Later expanders leaned CD4+, whereas clones that contracted between day 15 and 85 were balanced CD4/CD8.

Trimming removed 0 bases from V and 4 bases from J, with 13 bases in between. The CDR3 length is 14 residues. Germline CDR1 and CDR2: GTSNPN and SVGIG (reference sequence). Of note for this clonotype: Its antigen is undetermined.

TCRdb called the 5' RACE reads again in MiXCR, with one record for every CDR3 protein. The sample includes some 310,000 distinct CDR3 sequences, 20% to 25% of them seen just once. The specimen sequenced was PBMCs or a T cell subset sorted from them (not recorded which). V and J are TRBV30 and TRBJ2-7; D possibly corresponds to TRBD1 (6 bases). The TCR originated in a man between 18 and 35 years old who had mild COVID-19 (a few samples of this study predate the infection). Cell type and time point are not known. CDR3 coding DNA: TGTGCCTGGAGTGTAGGGGCGAGGGGGTACGAGCAGTACTTC. Protein product: CAWSVGARGYEQYF. Looking up the rest from reference TRBV30 and TRBJ2-7 gives the full variable domain: SQTIHQWPATLVQPVGSPLSLECTVEGTSNPNLYWYRQAAGRGLQLLFYSVGIGQISSEVPQNLSASRPQDRQFILSSKKLLLSDSGFYLCAWSVGARGYEQYFGPGTRLTVT.